Listed below are T cell receptor beta chains from one sample, sequenced in a study of regulatory T cells in long-lasting Graves disease. Each CDR3 protein gets one entry after TCRdb re-called the multiplex PCR reads with MiXCR. The data contain 350,000 to 450,000 distinct CDR3 sequences, around 20% of them seen just once; the ten biggest clones take up about 13%. The sequences come from peripheral blood mononuclear cells (PBMCs), collected when the disease was refractory, from a patient treated with antithyroid drugs. These receptors came from a female donor with Graves disease. CDR3s include the opening cysteine and the closing phenylalanine or tryptophan. Each record gives: V gene, D gene, clone size, J gene, CDR3 DNA, CDR3 protein. The D gene is left open where the match is weak. Expanded clones get a size class; other rows say once, few or many, or leave the size out.

>TRBV28|NA|many|TRBJ2-2
TGTGCCAGCAGTTCTCCTGGGCCCCGGGAGCTGTTTTTT
CASSSPGPRELFF
>TRBV27|TRBD1|many|TRBJ1-5
TGTGCCAGCAGTTCCTGGAGACAGGGGGGAAATCAGCCCCAGCATTTT
CASSSWRQGGNQPQHF
>TRBV9|TRBD2|few|TRBJ2-5
TGTGCCAGCAGCGTAGAAGCGGGAGCTTTGGAGACCCAGTACTTC
CASSVEAGALETQYF
>TRBV5-1|TRBD2|NA|TRBJ2-7
TGCGCCAGCAGCTCCCCGGGGGAGGGCTACGAGCAGTACTTC
CASSSPGEGYEQYF
>TRBV6-1|TRBD2|NA|TRBJ2-1
TGTGCCAGCAGACCGACTAGCGGGAGGACACACAATGAGCAGTTCTTC
CASRPTSGRTHNEQFF
>TRBV28|TRBD1|many|TRBJ2-1
TGTGCCAGCAGTTTAGGGGACAGGAGCTACAATGAGCAGTTCTTC
CASSLGDRSYNEQFF
>TRBV12-3/TRBV12-4|NA|many|TRBJ2-5
TGTGCCAGCAGTTTAGGGACTTTAATTAGGGAGACCCAGTACTTC
CASSLGTLIRETQYF
>TRBV2|TRBD1|many|TRBJ1-5
TGTGCCAGCGGGACAGGGGTTTTAAGTCGCATGCAGCATTTT
CASGTGVLSRMQHF
>TRBV14|NA|NA|TRBJ1-4
TGTGCCAGCAGCCAAGATTACGAACTCAAGGGGGTCGAAAAACTGTTTTTT
CASSQDYELKGVEKLFF
>TRBV12-3/TRBV12-4|NA|many|TRBJ1-1
TGTGCCAGCAGTTTTGGGGAAACTGAAGCTTTCTTT
CASSFGETEAFF
>TRBV27|NA|NA|TRBJ1-6
TGTGCCAGCAGTTTACACGGTGGCAATAATTCACCCCTCCACTTT
CASSLHGGNNSPLHF
>TRBV30|NA|many|TRBJ2-5
TGTGCCTGGACCCCCGGCGAGACCCAGTACTTC
CAWTPGETQYF
>TRBV5-1|NA|few|TRBJ2-7
TGCGCCAGCAGCTTGGGTTCGGTTCAGGGATCCTACGAGCAGTACTTC
CASSLGSVQGSYEQYF
>TRBV10-3|NA|NA|TRBJ2-2
TGTGCCATCAGGGGCACCGCGAACACCGGGGAGCTGTTTTTT
CAIRGTANTGELFF
>TRBV20-1|NA|few|TRBJ1-4
TGCAGTGCTAGCGAGGGTATGGGTGAAAAACTGTTTTTT
CSASEGMGEKLFF
>TRBV2|NA|many|TRBJ2-7
TGTGCCAGCAGTGAAGCGGAAGGACGCGAGCAGTACTTC
CASSEAEGREQYF
>TRBV19|TRBD1|many|TRBJ2-7
TGTGCCAGTAGTGTTACCGGGACAGGGTCCTACGAGCAGTACTTC
CASSVTGTGSYEQYF
>TRBV6-1|TRBD1|NA|TRBJ2-7
TGTGCCAGCAGTGCCGGACAGGGGTTCAACGAGCAGTACTTC
CASSAGQGFNEQYF
>TRBV7-9|TRBD1|few|TRBJ1-1
TGTGCCAGCAGCCCGACAGCTCACAGGGGACTGGGCACTGAAGCTTTCTTT
CASSPTAHRGLGTEAFF
>TRBV7-9|TRBD1|NA|TRBJ1-4
TGTGCCAGCAGCCTCCCCCGGGGGACAGGGGGGGATAATGAAAAACTGTTTTTT
CASSLPRGTGGDNEKLFF
>TRBV20-1|TRBD1|few|TRBJ2-7
TGCAGTGCTAGAAAGACAGGGCCCTACGAGCAGTACTTC
CSARKTGPYEQYF
>TRBV6-1|NA|few|TRBJ1-1
TGTGCCAGCCTTAAGGACGGGGGCGCGGGTACTGAAGCTTTCTTT
CASLKDGGAGTEAFF
>TRBV9|TRBD2|few|TRBJ2-2
TGTGCCAGCAGCGTAGACACTAGCGGGTTAACCGGGGAGCTGTTTTTT
CASSVDTSGLTGELFF
>TRBV25-1|NA|NA|TRBJ2-5
TGTGCCAGCAGTCCCCCCCGGGGGGCTCGATTAGAGACCCAGTACTTC
CASSPPRGARLETQYF
>TRBV5-1|NA|few|TRBJ2-6
TGCGCCAGCAGCTTGGATCAGATCTCTGGGGCCAACGTCCTGACTTTC
CASSLDQISGANVLTF
>TRBV28|TRBD2|NA|TRBJ2-2
TGTGCCAGCAGCTCCGGACTAGCGGGAGAAACCGGGGAGCTGTTTTTT
CASSSGLAGETGELFF
>TRBV20-1|NA|NA|TRBJ2-1
TGCAGTGCCGTGGACCCGGGACTTACCCTCAATGAGCAGTTCTTC
CSAVDPGLTLNEQFF
>TRBV28|NA|many|TRBJ2-7
TGTGCCAGCAGCTATCTAACAGAGCACCCCTACGAGCAGTACTTC
CASSYLTEHPYEQYF
>TRBV12-3/TRBV12-4|TRBD1|NA|TRBJ1-2
TGTGCCAGCAGCTCGGAGGGACAGGGAGGCGGCTACACCTTC
CASSSEGQGGGYTF
>TRBV6-1|NA|NA|TRBJ2-3
TGTGCCAGCAGTGTGACAGCAGATACGCAGTATTTT
CASSVTADTQYF
>TRBV27|TRBD1|many|TRBJ2-7
TGTGCCAGCAGTTCCCCCGGGACAGGGGGCATCAGCACCTACGAGCAGTACTTC
CASSSPGTGGISTYEQYF
>TRBV3-1|TRBD1|many|TRBJ2-7
TGTGCCAGCAGCCAACCGACAGGGGTCTCCTACGAGCAGTACTTC
CASSQPTGVSYEQYF
>TRBV30|NA|many|TRBJ1-1
TGTGCCTGGAGAAAGCAACTTAACACTGAAGCTTTCTTT
CAWRKQLNTEAFF
>TRBV10-1|NA|NA|TRBJ2-7
TGCGCCAGCAGCCCACGGACAGACCAAACCTACGAGCAGTACTTC
CASSPRTDQTYEQYF
>TRBV2|TRBD2|many|TRBJ2-2
TGTGCCAGCAGCCCTAGCGGGAGGGGCGCCGGGGAGCTGTTTTTT
CASSPSGRGAGELFF
>TRBV14|NA|few|TRBJ1-1
TGTGCCAGCAGCCAAGTTGGGGGACCCACTGAAGCTTTCTTT
CASSQVGGPTEAFF
>TRBV6-9|NA|NA|TRBJ1-1
TGTGCCAGCAGCTATAGAGACAGGTCTGGTAAGACTGAAGCTTTCTTT
CASSYRDRSGKTEAFF
>TRBV7-9|NA|NA|TRBJ2-3
TGTGCCAGCAGCTTAGGTCCTTCGCCCCCGGATACGCAGTATTTT
CASSLGPSPPDTQYF
>TRBV19|TRBD1|NA|TRBJ2-2
TGTGCCAGTAGTGAGGACAGGCTCTCCGGGGAGCTGCTTTTT
CASSEDRLSGELLF
>TRBV30|NA|many|TRBJ1-1
TGTGCCTGGAGTGTAGCGGCGACAGACGAAGCTTTCTTT
CAWSVAATDEAFF
>TRBV3-1|TRBD2|many|TRBJ2-5
TGTGCCAGCAGCCAGCGACCGGGACTACCCCGCGAGACCCAGTACTTC
CASSQRPGLPRETQYF